This T cell receptor (beta chain) was captured by sequencing in a study of T cell responses to AZD1222 COVID-19 vaccine. Notes on the study in general: Among those given AZD1222, only six were seropositive at baseline.

With respect to this clone: Its target is unknown.

CDR1 and CDR2 from the germline V gene are SEHNR and FQNEAQ (reference sequence). After removal of 7 bases from V and 5 bases from J, the junction contained 9 bases not matched to a gene. This CDR3 spans 14 amino acids. Method: immunoSEQ multiplex PCR; TCRdb's copy keeps in-frame clones and lacks some. This sample has some 120,000 clones, with about 89% found just once. Recipients boosted at about 4 weeks or about 12 weeks are pooled. This sample comprised peripheral blood, obtained 28 days after the second AZD1222 dose. This sequence joins TRBV7-9 and TRBJ1-1; 8 bases are a match to TRBD1. The clonotype comes from an adult who received the AZD1222 COVID-19 vaccine. CDR3 sequence: CASIRTGGLTEAFF. CDR3 nucleotides: TGTGCCAGCATCCGAACAGGGGGGCTGACTGAAGCTTTCTTT.